This entry describes one T cell receptor beta chain. The sample comes from a study of blood T cell repertoires in COVID-19. Per germline, CDR1 SEHNR and CDR2 FQNEAQ (reference sequence). This CDR3 is built from 12 residues. V lost 5 bases and J 3 bases, leaving 8 bases between the germline ends. Original handling: Cell counts per sample came from amplifying reference gene primers. The protocol was immunoSEQ multiplex PCR, while the TCRdb copy is restricted to in-frame clones and leaves out a portion. V and J calls and clone size are given by that table; D and trimming were obtained from the DNA. The sample holds 200,000 to 300,000 clones, 88% seen once.

Specimen: peripheral blood. The receptor was isolated from a woman aged 30 to 39 with acute or convalescent COVID-19. The chain links TRBV7-9 to TRBJ2-7; D not certain. This CDR3 is CASSRISYEQYF. In DNA, the CDR3 is TGTGCCAGCAGCCGCATCAGCTACGAGCAGTACTTC.